This T cell receptor beta chain was sequenced for a study of shared clonotypes between healthy human individuals. The naive CD8 population came from CD45RO-negative cells selected for CCR7, without terminally differentiated effector memory CD45RA+ cells. Using immunoSEQ multiplex PCR, the repertoire was profiled, and TCRdb retains in-frame clones only, with some absent. This sample has some 2,000,000 clones; 85% to 95% occur once, and the top ten carry 0.9% to 1.3%. Germline CDR1 and CDR2: SEHNR and FQNEAQ (reference sequence). Between the trimmed V and J ends, which lost 5 bases and 1 base, there was a span of 17 bases. The CDR3 totals 16 residues.

Sample: naive CD8+ T cells sorted from blood. The source is a man younger than 35 in good health. The genes are TRBV7-9 and TRBJ1-1; a weak D match, TRBD1 (6 bases). The DNA for the CDR3 is TGTGCCAGCAGCCCAGCTACCTCAGGGGAGAACACTGAAGCTTTCTTT. It encodes CASSPATSGENTEAFF.